A selection of T cell receptor beta chains follows, all from one sample in a study of long-term antiretroviral therapy in people with HIV. Some clones are missing from TCRdb's copy, which holds only in-frame ones; the method was immunoSEQ multiplex PCR. The sample has about 28,000 clones, roughly 90% seen once. Sequenced here: unsorted PBMCs, sampled 3.1 years after starting antiretroviral therapy. These receptors were taken from a man aged 18 to 30 with HIV. The CDR3 runs from the conserved cysteine through the conserved F or W. The order of the fields is J gene, clone size, V gene, D gene, CDR3 DNA, CDR3 protein. A D gene is named only where the DNA matches it firmly. Part of the rows lack a size; the others show once, few, many or a class for expanded clones.

j_call: TRBJ1-1; clone_size: NA; v_call: TRBV5-4; d_call: NA; cdr3_nt: TGTGCCAGCAGCTTGGCCCGCCTCCCGAACACTGAAGCTTTCTTT; cdr3_aa: CASSLARLPNTEAFF
j_call: TRBJ2-3; clone_size: NA; v_call: TRBV4-2; d_call: TRBD2; cdr3_nt: TGTGCCAGCAGCCAAGAGGGACTATGGAGGACAGATACGCAGTATTTT; cdr3_aa: CASSQEGLWRTDTQYF
j_call: TRBJ2-1; clone_size: NA; v_call: TRBV11-3; d_call: NA; cdr3_nt: TGTGCCAGCAGCGTCGGGGGAGACTACAATGAGCAGTTCTTC; cdr3_aa: CASSVGGDYNEQFF
j_call: TRBJ1-1; clone_size: NA; v_call: TRBV2; d_call: TRBD1; cdr3_nt: TGTGCCAGCAGTTGGACAGGGAGGACTGAAGCTTTCTTT; cdr3_aa: CASSWTGRTEAFF
j_call: TRBJ2-1; clone_size: NA; v_call: TRBV5-6; d_call: TRBD2; cdr3_nt: TGTGCCAGCAGTCCCGCCGGGACTAGTTACAATGAGCAGTTCTTC; cdr3_aa: CASSPAGTSYNEQFF
j_call: TRBJ2-7; clone_size: NA; v_call: TRBV5-5; d_call: NA; cdr3_nt: TGTGCCAGCATCGGGACCCGGACTCCCTACGAGCAGTACTTC; cdr3_aa: CASIGTRTPYEQYF
j_call: TRBJ2-1; clone_size: NA; v_call: TRBV4-2; d_call: NA; cdr3_nt: TGTGCCAGCAGCCGAGAGACAGACAATGAGCAGTTCTTC; cdr3_aa: CASSRETDNEQFF
j_call: TRBJ2-7; clone_size: NA; v_call: TRBV7-9; d_call: TRBD2; cdr3_nt: TGTGCCAGCAGGGAAGCGGGAGGGGAGTACGAGCAGTACTTC; cdr3_aa: CASREAGGEYEQYF
j_call: TRBJ1-2; clone_size: NA; v_call: TRBV27; d_call: NA; cdr3_nt: TGTGCCAGCAGTCCCTCCGGGGAGGGTGGCTACACCTTC; cdr3_aa: CASSPSGEGGYTF
j_call: TRBJ1-5; clone_size: NA; v_call: TRBV2; d_call: NA; cdr3_nt: TGTGCCAGCAAGGGGGGTATCAATCAGCCCCAGCATTTT; cdr3_aa: CASKGGINQPQHF
j_call: TRBJ2-1; clone_size: once; v_call: TRBV2; d_call: TRBD2; cdr3_nt: TGTGCCAGCAGTGAAGAGGGACTAGCGGGAGTTATGACCTACAATGAGCAGTTCTTC; cdr3_aa: CASSEEGLAGVMTYNEQFF
j_call: TRBJ2-2; clone_size: NA; v_call: TRBV5-8; d_call: NA; cdr3_nt: TGTGCCAGCAGCCCCTTTGTCGGGGAGCTGTTTTTT; cdr3_aa: CASSPFVGELFF
j_call: TRBJ1-2; clone_size: NA; v_call: TRBV5-5; d_call: NA; cdr3_nt: TGTGCCAGCAGCTTGGGAGAGGGCTATGGCTACACCTTC; cdr3_aa: CASSLGEGYGYTF
j_call: TRBJ2-2; clone_size: NA; v_call: TRBV19; d_call: NA; cdr3_nt: TGTGCCAGTAGTCTGAGGCAGAACACCGGGGAGCTGTTTTTT; cdr3_aa: CASSLRQNTGELFF
j_call: TRBJ2-3; clone_size: NA; v_call: TRBV27; d_call: NA; cdr3_nt: TGTGCCAGCAGTTTAACTAGTGGTGACACAGATACGCAGTATTTT; cdr3_aa: CASSLTSGDTDTQYF
j_call: TRBJ2-7; clone_size: NA; v_call: TRBV5-1; d_call: TRBD1; cdr3_nt: TGCGCCAGCAGCTTATGGGGACAGGGGGCGACCTACGAGCAGTACTTC; cdr3_aa: CASSLWGQGATYEQYF
j_call: TRBJ2-3; clone_size: NA; v_call: TRBV5-6; d_call: TRBD2; cdr3_nt: TGTGCCAGCAGCTTGTCACTAGCGGGCGATACGCAGTATTTT; cdr3_aa: CASSLSLAGDTQYF
j_call: TRBJ1-2; clone_size: few; v_call: TRBV2; d_call: NA; cdr3_nt: TGTGCCAGCGTGGGGAAGGCCCCTGAAGGCTACACCTTC; cdr3_aa: CASVGKAPEGYTF
j_call: TRBJ2-1; clone_size: NA; v_call: TRBV4-1; d_call: NA; cdr3_nt: TGCGCCAGCGCCCTGGGCGAGGCGGGCCCCTACAATGAGCAGTTCTTC; cdr3_aa: CASALGEAGPYNEQFF
j_call: TRBJ1-2; clone_size: NA; v_call: TRBV27; d_call: NA; cdr3_nt: TGTGCCAGCAGTTTATCGGTCAGGACACCTTATGGCTACACCTTC; cdr3_aa: CASSLSVRTPYGYTF
j_call: TRBJ2-2; clone_size: NA; v_call: TRBV18; d_call: TRBD1; cdr3_nt: TGTGCCAGCTCATCATTACTCGGGACAGGGAGTCTGAACACCGGGGAGCTGTTTTTT; cdr3_aa: CASSSLLGTGSLNTGELFF
j_call: TRBJ2-1; clone_size: few; v_call: TRBV7-9; d_call: TRBD2; cdr3_nt: TGTGCCAGCAGCTTAGCGGCTGCCACTAGCGGGAGAAGGGGACGGGAGCAGTTCTTC; cdr3_aa: CASSLAAATSGRRGREQFF